What follows are 17 T cell receptor beta chains derived from one specimen sequenced in a study of T cells in Graves' hyperthyroidism and ophthalmopathy. RNA transcripts provided the source from which TCR beta CDR3 regions were amplified. A set of HTBI primers served as the primers for a first-round RT-PCR of the TCR CDR3. Using its own MiXCR run on the multiplex PCR reads, TCRdb lists one record per CDR3 protein. Of 370,000 or so distinct CDR3 sequences in the sample, around 14% are singletons; the top ten hold 28%. Sequenced sample: blood. These receptors all come from a woman aged 18-29 years with Graves' hyperthyroidism that later progressed to Graves' ophthalmopathy.

This clonotype was seen only a few times. This chain links TRBV6-2 or TRBV6-3 with TRBJ2-7, with 10 bases matching TRBD2. Germline CDR1 is MNHEY and CDR2 is SVGEGT. V lost 10 bases, J lost 6 bases, and 12 bases stayed unmatched. This CDR3 contains 14 residues. The CDR3 DNA is TGTGCCACCAAGATAGCGGGGGGATGGCGCGAGCAGTACTTC. It translates to CATKIAGGWREQYF.

This clonotype was observed many times. The V and J genes are TRBV30 and TRBJ1-2; D gene uncertain. This CDR3 is built from 13 residues. V gave up 2 bases and J gave up 3 bases, with 10 bases separating them. CDR1 is GTSNPN, CDR2 SVGIG, per germline (reference sequence). DNA for the CDR3: TGTGCCTGGAGTACCGGAGGTTACTATGGCTACACCTTC. Its protein product is CAWSTGGYYGYTF.

This clonotype was observed many times. This chain connects TRBV2 to TRBJ2-1; D is unresolved. The CDR3 has 16 amino acids. Germline-derived CDR1 and CDR2 are SNHLY and FYNNEI. V was cut by 6 bases and J by 5 bases, with 20 bases left in between. The CDR3: CASSVEMRPVDNEQFF. The DNA of the CDR3 is TGTGCCAGCAGCGTGGAGATGAGGCCAGTAGACAATGAGCAGTTCTTC.

This clonotype was observed many times. The V call is TRBV12-3 or TRBV12-4, the J call TRBJ1-5; 10 positions match TRBD1. The CDR3 covers 14 residues. The J segment lost 6 bases and the V segment lost 3 bases, leaving 2 bases of the junction unmatched. CDR3 protein: CASSFGTGAQPQHF. The CDR3 DNA follows: TGTGCCAGCAGTTTTGGGACAGGGGCTCAGCCCCAGCATTTT.

In its sample, this clonotype was seen many times. The chain recombines TRBV7-2 with TRBJ2-7; D is possibly TRBD1 (6 bases). CDR3 length: 12 residues. Germline V CDR1 and CDR2: SGHTA, FQGNSA. V was shortened by 8 bases and J by 0 bases, with 8 bases between the two germline ends. The CDR3 nucleotides read TGTGCCAGCGGACAGAGCTCCTACGAGCAGTACTTC. Its translation: CASGQSSYEQYF.

The genes are TRBV20-1 and TRBJ2-7, with TRBD1 matching over 10 bases. CDR1 and CDR2 from the germline V gene are DFQATT and SNEGSKA (reference sequence). The CDR3 is made up of 12 amino acids. Trimming at V came to 3 bases and at J to 7 bases, leaving 3 bases not matched to a gene. The CDR3 DNA reads TGCAGTGCTAGGACAGGGGGCTGGGAGCAGTACTTC. It specifies CSARTGGWEQYF.

This clonotype was seen many times. The V call is TRBV2, the J call TRBJ2-7, with 7 nucleotides matching TRBD2. This CDR3 has 12 residues. Trimming removed 6 bases from V and 3 bases from J; junction bases left unmatched: 2. From germline, CDR1 is SNHLY and CDR2 FYNNEI. CDR3 in amino acids: CASRGGDYEQYF. CDR3 sequence (DNA): TGTGCCAGCAGGGGGGGGGACTACGAGCAGTACTTC.

This clonotype was detected many times. The rearrangement links TRBV20-1 to TRBJ2-2, with D perhaps assigned TRBD1 or TRBD2 (5 bases each). Trimming pared 0 bases from V and 1 base from J, leaving 12 bases between. Germline V gene lookup returns CDR1 DFQATT and CDR2 SNEGSKA (reference sequence). This CDR3 region has 16 residues. This chain's CDR3 is CSARDRGTQNTGELFF. CDR3 coding DNA: TGCAGTGCTAGAGATCGTGGGACCCAGAACACCGGGGAGCTGTTTTTT.

The genes are TRBV12-3 or TRBV12-4 and TRBJ2-7; 7 bases agree with TRBD1. This CDR3 spans 16 amino acids. V trimming: 3 bases; J trimming: 5 bases; junction bases outside the gene matches: 13. The CDR3, as DNA: TGTGCCAGCAGTTTTTGGCTCCGACAGGGTCCCCACGAGCAGTACTTC. Protein sequence: CASSFWLRQGPHEQYF.

This clonotype came up many times. V gene TRBV11-2 combines with J gene TRBJ2-7, with D perhaps TRBD1 or TRBD2 (6 bases each). Between the trimmed V and J ends, which lost 6 bases and 1 base, there was a span of 19 bases. Per the germline V gene, CDR1 is SGHAT and CDR2 is FQNNGV. The CDR3 covers 16 residues. The DNA of the CDR3 is TGTGCCAGCAGACCGGGTTCGGGGGCGACATCCTACGAGCAGTACTTC. Translating gives CASRPGSGATSYEQYF.

This clonotype was seen repeatedly, ten times or more. The gene calls are TRBV28 and TRBJ1-1; no reliable D call. V was trimmed by 6 bases and J by 4 bases, leaving 6 bases between them. Germline V gene data show CDR1 as MDHEN and CDR2 as SYDVKM. This CDR3 is built from 11 residues. The CDR3 sequence is CASSRFTEAFF. The CDR3 DNA sequence: TGTGCCAGCAGCCGGTTCACTGAAGCTTTCTTT. Full variable domain (missing parts from reference TRBV28 and TRBJ1-1): DVKVTQSSRYLVKRTGEKVFLECVQDMDHENMFWYRQDPGLGLRLIYFSYDVKMKEKGDIPEGYSVSREKKERFSLILESASTNQTSMYLCASSRFTEAFFGQGTRLTVV.

This clonotype came up a few times. The V call is TRBV25-1, the J call TRBJ2-3, with 8 bases matching TRBD1. Germline loops: CDR1 MGHDK, CDR2 SYGVNS. J was trimmed by 2 bases and V by 4 bases; bases with no gene match: 2. This CDR3 has 14 residues. This chain's CDR3 is CASSGTGHTDTQYF. CDR3 sequence (DNA): TGTGCCAGCAGTGGGACAGGGCACACAGATACGCAGTATTTT. Supplemented by reference TRBV25-1 and TRBJ2-3, the full variable domain reads EADIYQTPRYLVIGTGKKITLECSQTMGHDKMYWYQQDPGMELHLIHYSYGVNSTEKGDLSSESTVSRIRTEHFPLTLESARPSHTSQYLCASSGTGHTDTQYFGPGTRLTVL.

This clonotype was recorded many times. V is TRBV28 and J is TRBJ2-7, with D maybe TRBD2 (6 bases). Trimming cost V 6 bases and J 0 bases, with 15 bases left between them. CDR3 length equals 15 residues. Germline V gene data show CDR1 as MDHEN and CDR2 as SYDVKM. CDR3 loop: CASSPQLTSSYEQYF. The CDR3 DNA reads as TGTGCCAGCAGCCCGCAATTGACTAGCTCCTACGAGCAGTACTTC.

The gene calls are TRBV19 and TRBJ2-1, with 7 nucleotides matching TRBD2. This CDR3 has 16 residues. Germline values: CDR1 LNHDA, CDR2 SQIVND (reference sequence). The V segment lost 1 base and the J segment 1 base; nucleotides outside the gene matches: 4. The CDR3 DNA follows: TGTGCCAGTAGTATAGCCAGCGGGGTATCCTACAATGAGCAGTTCTTC. It encodes CASSIASGVSYNEQFF.

This clonotype was counted many times. V usage is TRBV20-1 and J usage is TRBJ1-2, with no clear D. Germline V gene sequence: CDR1 DFQATT, CDR2 SNEGSKA (reference sequence). The CDR3 runs to 15 residues. V lost 0 bases and J 8 bases, leaving 19 bases between the germline ends. The CDR3 region has the DNA TGCAGTGCTAGAGATACGGAGCCGTTAGGTAGAGGCTACACCTTC. Encoded protein: CSARDTEPLGRGYTF.

V is TRBV12-3 or TRBV12-4 and J is TRBJ2-3; 8 bases agree with TRBD1. CDR3 size: 14 residues. The V gene end was trimmed by 4 bases and the J gene end by 2 bases; junction bases not matched to a gene: 2. The CDR3 loop is CASSWTGPTDTQYF. Here the CDR3 DNA reads TGTGCCAGCAGTTGGACAGGGCCCACAGATACGCAGTATTTT.

This clonotype was seen more than once but under ten times. The rearrangement uses TRBV28 and TRBJ1-6, with a possible D match to TRBD1 (5 bases). Germline-derived CDR1 and CDR2 are MDHEN and SYDVKM. Trimming left V 4 bases short and J 7 bases short, with 8 bases between. This CDR3 comprises 13 residues. DNA of the CDR3: TGTGCCAGCAGTTCCCCAGGGAATTCACCCCTCCACTTT. Residues: CASSSPGNSPLHF.